This T cell receptor beta chain comes out of a study of cytomegalovirus exposure and HLA in healthy donors. Use of 60 Vbeta and 13 Jbeta primers characterized the PCR. Produced via immunoSEQ multiplex PCR; TCRdb's table is partial and in-frame only. The sample shows approximately 170,000 clones, roughly 88% of them seen only once. Regarding the study as a whole: In a later analysis, an Asian-associated ancestry cluster reportedly showed fewer N-insertions than the roughly 710-donor mean. Some public TCRs appeared in many individuals, while most sequences were rare. Reports indicate that TCR beta sequences accurately predicted the HLA-A and HLA-B alleles of most subjects. At a 0.05 false discovery rate, a later analysis found some 18,000 TCR beta sequences to be associated with HLA alleles.

A remark on this clone: Its specificity is not known.

Sequencing input: PBMCs. The TCR sequence derives from a boy younger than 10 in good health and CMV-seronegative.

CDR3 bases: TGTGCCACCGGGTCTGGGGGGGATACGCAGTATTTT. This sequence encodes CATGSGGDTQYF. The rearrangement uses TRBV10-3 and TRBJ2-3; perhaps TRBD2 as D (6 bases). Trimming stripped 10 bases from V and 6 bases from J, with 14 bases between. The CDR3 sequence is 12 residues long. From germline, CDR1 is ENHRY and CDR2 SYGVKD.